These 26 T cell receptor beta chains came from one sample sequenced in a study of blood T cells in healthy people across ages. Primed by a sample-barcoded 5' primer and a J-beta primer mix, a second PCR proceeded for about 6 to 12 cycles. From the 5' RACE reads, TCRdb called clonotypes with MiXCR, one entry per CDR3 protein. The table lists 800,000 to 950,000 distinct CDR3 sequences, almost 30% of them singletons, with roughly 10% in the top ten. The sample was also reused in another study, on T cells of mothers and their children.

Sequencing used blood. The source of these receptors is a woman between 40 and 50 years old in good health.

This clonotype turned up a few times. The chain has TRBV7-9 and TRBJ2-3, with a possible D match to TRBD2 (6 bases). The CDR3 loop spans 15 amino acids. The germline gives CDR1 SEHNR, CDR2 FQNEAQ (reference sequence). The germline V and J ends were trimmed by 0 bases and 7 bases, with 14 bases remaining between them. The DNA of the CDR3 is TGTGCCAGCAGCTTAGCGCTGGGGACTGGATATACGCAGTATTTT. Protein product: CASSLALGTGYTQYF.

CDR3 sequence: CASSLEPGAGGPQHF. Written as DNA, the CDR3 is TGTGCCAGCAGCTTAGAACCAGGGGCTGGTGGGCCCCAGCATTTT. The chain links TRBV11-2 to TRBJ1-5; maybe TRBD1 (6 bases). The V and J ends lost 0 bases and 9 bases respectively, with 15 bases between them. Germline CDR1 and CDR2: SGHAT and FQNNGV. This CDR3 comprises 15 residues.

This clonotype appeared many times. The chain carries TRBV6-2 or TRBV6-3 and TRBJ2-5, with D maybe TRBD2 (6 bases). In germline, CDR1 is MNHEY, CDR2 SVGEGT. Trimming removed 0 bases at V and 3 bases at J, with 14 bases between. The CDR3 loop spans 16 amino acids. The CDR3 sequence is CASSYSRLGRKETQYF. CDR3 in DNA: TGTGCCAGCAGTTACTCGCGACTAGGACGGAAAGAGACCCAGTACTTC.

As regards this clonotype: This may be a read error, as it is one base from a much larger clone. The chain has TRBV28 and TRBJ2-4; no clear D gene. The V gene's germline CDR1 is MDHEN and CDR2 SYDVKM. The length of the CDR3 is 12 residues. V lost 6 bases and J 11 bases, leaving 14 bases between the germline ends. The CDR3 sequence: CASRELDTFQYF. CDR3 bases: TGTGCCAGCAGGGAACTCGACACCTTTCAGTACTTC.

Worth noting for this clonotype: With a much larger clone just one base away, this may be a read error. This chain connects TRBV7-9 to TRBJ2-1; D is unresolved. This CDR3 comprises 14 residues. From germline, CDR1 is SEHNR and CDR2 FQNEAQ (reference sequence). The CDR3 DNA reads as TGTGTCAGCAGCTTAAGTACTGGTTACAATGAGCAGTTCTTC. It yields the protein CVSSLSTGYNEQFF.

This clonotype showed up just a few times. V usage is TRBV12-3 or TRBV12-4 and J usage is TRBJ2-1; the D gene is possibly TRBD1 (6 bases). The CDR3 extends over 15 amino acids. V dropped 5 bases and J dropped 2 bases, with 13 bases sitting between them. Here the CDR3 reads CASSPYRDAYNEQFF. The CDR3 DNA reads TGTGCCAGCAGTCCCTACAGGGACGCCTACAATGAGCAGTTCTTC.

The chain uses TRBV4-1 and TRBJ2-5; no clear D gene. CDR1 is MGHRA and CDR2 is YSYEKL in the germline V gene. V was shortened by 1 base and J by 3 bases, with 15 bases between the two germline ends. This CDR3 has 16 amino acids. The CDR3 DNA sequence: TGCGCCAGCAGCCAAGGTGAGCTCCGAGAGGAAGAGACCCAGTACTTC. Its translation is CASSQGELREEETQYF.

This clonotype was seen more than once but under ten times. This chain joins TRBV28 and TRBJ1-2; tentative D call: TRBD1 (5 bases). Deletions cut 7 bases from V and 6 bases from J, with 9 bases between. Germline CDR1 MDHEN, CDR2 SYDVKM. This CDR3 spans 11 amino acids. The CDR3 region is CASIRGNGYTF. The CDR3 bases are TGTGCCAGCATCCGGGGGAATGGCTACACCTTC.

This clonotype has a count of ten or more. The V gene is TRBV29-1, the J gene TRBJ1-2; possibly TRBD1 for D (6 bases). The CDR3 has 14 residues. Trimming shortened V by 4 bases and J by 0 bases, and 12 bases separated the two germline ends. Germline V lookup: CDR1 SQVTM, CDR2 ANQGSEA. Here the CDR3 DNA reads TGCAGCGTTGGGATGGACAGCTCTAACTATGGCTACACCTTC. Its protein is CSVGMDSSNYGYTF.

CDR3 in DNA: TGTGCCAGCAGGCCAACCTCCTTGACGGGCAACACAGATACGCAGTATTTT. Its translation is CASRPTSLTGNTDTQYF. The chain uses TRBV7-9 and TRBJ2-3; the D is unclear. The CDR3 is 17 residues long. V was cut by 6 bases and J by 2 bases, with 21 bases left in between. Germline loops: CDR1 SEHNR, CDR2 FQNEAQ (reference sequence). The whole variable domain, filled in from reference TRBV7-9 and TRBJ2-3, reads DTGVSQNPRHKITKRGQNVTFRCDPISEHNRLYWYRQTLGQGPEFLTYFQNEAQLEKSRLLSDRFSAERPKGSFSTLEIQRTEQGDSAMYLCASRPTSLTGNTDTQYFGPGTRLTVL.

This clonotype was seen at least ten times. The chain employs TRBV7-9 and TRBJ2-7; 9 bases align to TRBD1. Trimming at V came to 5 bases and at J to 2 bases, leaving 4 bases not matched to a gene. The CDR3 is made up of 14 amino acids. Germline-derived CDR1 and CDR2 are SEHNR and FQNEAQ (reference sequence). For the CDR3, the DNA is TGTGCCAGCAGCAACCGGGACAGGGCCTACGAGCAGTACTTC. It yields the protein CASSNRDRAYEQYF.

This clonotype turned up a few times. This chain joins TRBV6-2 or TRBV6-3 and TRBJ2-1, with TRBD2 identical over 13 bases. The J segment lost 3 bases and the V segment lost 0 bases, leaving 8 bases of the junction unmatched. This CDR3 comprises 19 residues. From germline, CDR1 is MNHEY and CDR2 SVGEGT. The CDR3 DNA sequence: TGTGCCAGCAGTTACTCGATTACTAGCGGGGGGGCGGTCTACAATGAGCAGTTCTTC. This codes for CASSYSITSGGAVYNEQFF.

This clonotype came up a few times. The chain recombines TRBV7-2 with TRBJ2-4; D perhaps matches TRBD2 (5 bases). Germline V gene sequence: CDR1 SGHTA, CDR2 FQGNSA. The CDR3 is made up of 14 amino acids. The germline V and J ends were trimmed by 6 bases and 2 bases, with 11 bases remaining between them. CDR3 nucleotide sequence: TGTGCCAGCAGTTTCCCGGGGACCAAAAACATTCAGTACTTC. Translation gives CASSFPGTKNIQYF.

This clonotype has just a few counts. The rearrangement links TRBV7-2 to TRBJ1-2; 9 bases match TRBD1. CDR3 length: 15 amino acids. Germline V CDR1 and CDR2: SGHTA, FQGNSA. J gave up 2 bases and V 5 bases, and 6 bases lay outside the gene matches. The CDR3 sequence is CASSGPGTGNYGYTF. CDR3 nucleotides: TGTGCCAGCAGCGGACCCGGGACAGGGAACTATGGCTACACCTTC.

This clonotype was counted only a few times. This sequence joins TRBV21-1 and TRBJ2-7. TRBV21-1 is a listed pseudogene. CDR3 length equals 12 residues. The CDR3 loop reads CASSKPSYEQYF. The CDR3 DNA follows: TGTGCCAGCAGCAAGCCATCTTACGAGCAGTACTTC.

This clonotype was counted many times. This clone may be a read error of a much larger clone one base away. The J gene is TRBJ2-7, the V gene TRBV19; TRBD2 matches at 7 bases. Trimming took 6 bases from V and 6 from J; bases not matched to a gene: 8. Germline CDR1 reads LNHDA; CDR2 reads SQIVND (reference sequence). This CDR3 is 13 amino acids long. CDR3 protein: CASRSGEGFEQYF. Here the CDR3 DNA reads TGTGCCAGTAGGAGCGGGGAAGGGTTCGAGCAGTACTTC.

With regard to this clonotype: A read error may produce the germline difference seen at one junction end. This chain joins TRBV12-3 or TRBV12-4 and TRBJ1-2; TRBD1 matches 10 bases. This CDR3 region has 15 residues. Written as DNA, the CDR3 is TGTCCCAGCAGTTCTGGACAGGGGGAAATATATGGCTACACCTTC. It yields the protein CPSSSGQGEIYGYTF.

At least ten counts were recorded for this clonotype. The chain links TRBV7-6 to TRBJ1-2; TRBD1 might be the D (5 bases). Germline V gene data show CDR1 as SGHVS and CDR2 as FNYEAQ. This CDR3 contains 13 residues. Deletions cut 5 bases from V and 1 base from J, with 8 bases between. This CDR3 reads CASSRGDNYGYTF. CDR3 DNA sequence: TGTGCCAGCAGCAGAGGGGATAACTATGGCTACACCTTC.

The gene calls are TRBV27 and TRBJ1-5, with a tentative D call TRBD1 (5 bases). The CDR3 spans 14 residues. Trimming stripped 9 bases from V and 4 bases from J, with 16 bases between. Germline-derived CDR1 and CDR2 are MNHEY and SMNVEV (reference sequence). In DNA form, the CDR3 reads TGTGCCAGTGGGACCGGGACGGTGAATCAGCCCCAGCATTTT. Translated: CASGTGTVNQPQHF.

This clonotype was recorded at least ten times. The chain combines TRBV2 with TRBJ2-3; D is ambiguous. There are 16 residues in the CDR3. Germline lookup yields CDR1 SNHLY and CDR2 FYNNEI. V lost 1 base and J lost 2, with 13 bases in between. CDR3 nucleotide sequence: TGTGCCAGCAGTGAAGGTTGGGGTAGTGACACAGATACGCAGTATTTT. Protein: CASSEGWGSDTDTQYF. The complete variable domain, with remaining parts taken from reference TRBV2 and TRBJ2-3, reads EPEVTQTPSHQVTQMGQEVILRCVPISNHLYFYWYRQILGQKVEFLVSFYNNEISEKSEIFDDQFSVERPDGSNFTLKIRSTKLEDSAMYFCASSEGWGSDTDTQYFGPGTRLTVL.

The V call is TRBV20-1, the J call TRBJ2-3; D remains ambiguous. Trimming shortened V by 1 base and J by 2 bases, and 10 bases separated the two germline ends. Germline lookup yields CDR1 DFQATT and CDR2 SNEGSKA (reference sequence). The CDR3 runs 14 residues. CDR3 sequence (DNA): TGCAGTGCTAGAGGGTCAGGAGTCACAGATACGCAGTATTTT. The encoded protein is CSARGSGVTDTQYF.

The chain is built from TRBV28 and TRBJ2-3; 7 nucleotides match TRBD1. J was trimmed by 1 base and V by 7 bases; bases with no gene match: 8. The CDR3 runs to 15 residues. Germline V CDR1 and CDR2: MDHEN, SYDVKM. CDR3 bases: TGTGCCAGCACTAAAGACAGGGTGGGCACAGATACGCAGTATTTT. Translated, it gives CASTKDRVGTDTQYF. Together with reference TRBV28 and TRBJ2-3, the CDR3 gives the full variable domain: DVKVTQSSRYLVKRTGEKVFLECVQDMDHENMFWYRQDPGLGLRLIYFSYDVKMKEKGDIPEGYSVSREKKERFSLILESASTNQTSMYLCASTKDRVGTDTQYFGPGTRLTVL.

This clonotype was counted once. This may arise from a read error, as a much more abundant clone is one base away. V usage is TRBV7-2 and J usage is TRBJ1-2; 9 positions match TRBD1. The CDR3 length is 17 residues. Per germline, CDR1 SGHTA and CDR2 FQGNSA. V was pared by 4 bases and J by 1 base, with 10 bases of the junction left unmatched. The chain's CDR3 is CASSSGTGNPRNYGYTF. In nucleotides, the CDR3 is TGTGCCAGCAGCTCCGGGACAGGGAACCCCCGTAACTATGGCTACACCTTC.

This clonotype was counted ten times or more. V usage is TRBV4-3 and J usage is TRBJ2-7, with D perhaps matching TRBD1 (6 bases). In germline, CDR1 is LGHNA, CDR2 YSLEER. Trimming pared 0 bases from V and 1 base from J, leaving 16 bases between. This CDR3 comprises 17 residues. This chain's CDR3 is CASSQDRDTLGSYEQYF. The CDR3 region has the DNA TGCGCCAGCAGCCAAGATAGGGACACACTGGGGTCCTACGAGCAGTACTTC.

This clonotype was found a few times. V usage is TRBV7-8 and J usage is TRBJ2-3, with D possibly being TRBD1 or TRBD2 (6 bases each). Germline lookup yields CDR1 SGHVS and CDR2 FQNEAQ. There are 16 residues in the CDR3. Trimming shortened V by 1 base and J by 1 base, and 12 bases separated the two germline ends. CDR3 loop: CASSLGAGEGTDTQYF. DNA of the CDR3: TGTGCCAGCAGCTTAGGGGCAGGGGAGGGCACAGATACGCAGTATTTT.

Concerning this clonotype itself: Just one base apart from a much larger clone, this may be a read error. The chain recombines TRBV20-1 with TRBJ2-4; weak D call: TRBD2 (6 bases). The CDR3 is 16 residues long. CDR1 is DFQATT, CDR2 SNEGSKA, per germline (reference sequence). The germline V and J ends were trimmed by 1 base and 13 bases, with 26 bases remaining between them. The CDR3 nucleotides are TGCAGTGCTAGAGTCGGTGCGGGGACCGTCTACAATGAGCAGTACTTC. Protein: CSARVGAGTVYNEQYF.